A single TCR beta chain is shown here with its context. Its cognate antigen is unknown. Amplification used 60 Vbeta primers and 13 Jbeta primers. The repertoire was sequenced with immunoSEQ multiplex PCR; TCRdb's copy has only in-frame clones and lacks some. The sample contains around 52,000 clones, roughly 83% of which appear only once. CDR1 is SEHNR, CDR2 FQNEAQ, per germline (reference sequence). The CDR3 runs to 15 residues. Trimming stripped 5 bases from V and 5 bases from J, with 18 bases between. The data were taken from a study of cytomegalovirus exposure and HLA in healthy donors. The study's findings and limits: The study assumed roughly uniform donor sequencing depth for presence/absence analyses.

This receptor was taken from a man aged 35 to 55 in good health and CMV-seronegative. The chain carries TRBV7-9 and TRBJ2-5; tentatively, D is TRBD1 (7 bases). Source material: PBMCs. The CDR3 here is CASSPIGGGTETQYF. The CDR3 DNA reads TGTGCCAGCAGCCCGATAGGAGGGGGCACGGAGACCCAGTACTTC.